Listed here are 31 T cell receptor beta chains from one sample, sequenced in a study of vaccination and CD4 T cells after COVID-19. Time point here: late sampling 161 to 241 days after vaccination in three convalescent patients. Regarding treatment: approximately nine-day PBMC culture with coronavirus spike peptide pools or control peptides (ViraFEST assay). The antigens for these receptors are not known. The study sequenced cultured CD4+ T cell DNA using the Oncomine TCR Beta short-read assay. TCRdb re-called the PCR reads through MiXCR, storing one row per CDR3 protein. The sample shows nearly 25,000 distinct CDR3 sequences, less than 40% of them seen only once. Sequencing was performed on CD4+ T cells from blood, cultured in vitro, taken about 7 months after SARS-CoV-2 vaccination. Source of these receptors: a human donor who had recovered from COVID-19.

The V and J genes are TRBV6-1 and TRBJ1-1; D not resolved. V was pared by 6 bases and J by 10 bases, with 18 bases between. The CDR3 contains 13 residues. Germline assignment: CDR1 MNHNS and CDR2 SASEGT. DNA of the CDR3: TGTGCCAGCAGAAGACATCCCCTTTTTGGAGCTTTCTTT. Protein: CASRRHPLFGAFF.

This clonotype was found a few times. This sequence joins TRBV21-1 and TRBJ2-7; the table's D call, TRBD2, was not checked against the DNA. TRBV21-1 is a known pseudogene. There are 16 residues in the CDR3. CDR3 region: CASSKDEGTFSYEQYF. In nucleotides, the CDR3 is TGTGCCAGCAGCAAAGACGAGGGCACCTTCTCCTACGAGCAGTACTTC.

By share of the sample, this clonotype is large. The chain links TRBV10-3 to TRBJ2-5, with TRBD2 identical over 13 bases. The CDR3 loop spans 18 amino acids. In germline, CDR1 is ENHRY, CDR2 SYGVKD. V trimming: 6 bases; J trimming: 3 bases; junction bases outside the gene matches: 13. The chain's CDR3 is CAISVGTMGTSGKETQYF. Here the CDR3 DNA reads TGTGCCATCAGCGTCGGGACTATGGGGACTAGCGGGAAAGAGACCCAGTACTTC.

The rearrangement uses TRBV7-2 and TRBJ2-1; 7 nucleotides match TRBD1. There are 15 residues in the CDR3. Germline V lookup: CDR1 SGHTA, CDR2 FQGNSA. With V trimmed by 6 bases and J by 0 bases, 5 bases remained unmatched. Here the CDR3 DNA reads TGTGCCAGCAGACCAGACAGGGCCTCCTACAATGAGCAGTTCTTC. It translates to CASRPDRASYNEQFF. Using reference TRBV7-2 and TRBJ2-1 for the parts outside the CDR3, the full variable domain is GAGVSQSPSNKVTEKGKDVELRCDPISGHTALYWYRQSLGQGLEFLIYFQGNSAPDKSGLPSDRFSAERTGGSVSTLTIQRTQQEDSAVYLCASRPDRASYNEQFFGPGTRLTVL.

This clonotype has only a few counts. The DNA of the CDR3 is TGCAGTGCTAGAGAGCGGGCAGGGGGACATGATACGCAGTATTTT. Its translation: CSARERAGGHDTQYF. The rearrangement uses TRBV20-1 and TRBJ2-3, with 7 bases lining up with TRBD1. CDR1 is DFQATT, CDR2 SNEGSKA, per germline (reference sequence). This CDR3 has 15 amino acids. Losses at the gene ends were 0 bases for V and 6 bases for J; bases not matched to a gene: 9.

CDR3 in amino acids: CATSGGPLNTEAFF. The DNA of the CDR3 is TGTGCCACCAGCGGGGGACCGTTGAACACTGAAGCTTTCTTT. This sequence joins TRBV15 and TRBJ1-1; weak D call: TRBD1 (5 bases). Trimming took off 5 bases at V and 0 bases at J, with 10 bases between the two ends. This CDR3 is built from 14 residues. Germline V gives CDR1 LNHNV, CDR2 YYDKDF (reference sequence).

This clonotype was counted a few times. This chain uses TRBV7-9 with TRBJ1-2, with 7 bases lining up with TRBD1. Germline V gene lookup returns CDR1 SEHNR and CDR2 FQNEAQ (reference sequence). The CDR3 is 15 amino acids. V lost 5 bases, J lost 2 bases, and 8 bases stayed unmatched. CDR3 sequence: CASSTSGQLNYGYTF. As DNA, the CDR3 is TGTGCCAGCAGCACATCGGGACAGCTAAACTATGGCTACACCTTC. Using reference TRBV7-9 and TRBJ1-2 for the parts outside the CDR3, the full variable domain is DTGVSQNPRHKITKRGQNVTFRCDPISEHNRLYWYRQTLGQGPEFLTYFQNEAQLEKSRLLSDRFSAERPKGSFSTLEIQRTEQGDSAMYLCASSTSGQLNYGYTFGSGTRLTVV.

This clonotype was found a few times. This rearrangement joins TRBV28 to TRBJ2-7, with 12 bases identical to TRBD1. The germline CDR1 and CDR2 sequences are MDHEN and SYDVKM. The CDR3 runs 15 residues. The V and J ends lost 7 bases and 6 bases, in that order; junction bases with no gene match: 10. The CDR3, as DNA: TGTGCCAGCAACGACCCGGGACAGGGGGCGCGCGAGCAGTACTTC. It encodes CASNDPGQGAREQYF. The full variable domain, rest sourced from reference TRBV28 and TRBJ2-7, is DVKVTQSSRYLVKRTGEKVFLECVQDMDHENMFWYRQDPGLGLRLIYFSYDVKMKEKGDIPEGYSVSREKKERFSLILESASTNQTSMYLCASNDPGQGAREQYFGPGTRLTVT.

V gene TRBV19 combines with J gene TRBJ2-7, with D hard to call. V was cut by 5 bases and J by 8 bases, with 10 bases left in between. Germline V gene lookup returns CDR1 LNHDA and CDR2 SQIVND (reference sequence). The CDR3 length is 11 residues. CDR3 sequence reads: CASSVSGQQYF. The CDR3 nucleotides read TGTGCCAGTAGTGTCTCTGGACAGCAGTACTTC.

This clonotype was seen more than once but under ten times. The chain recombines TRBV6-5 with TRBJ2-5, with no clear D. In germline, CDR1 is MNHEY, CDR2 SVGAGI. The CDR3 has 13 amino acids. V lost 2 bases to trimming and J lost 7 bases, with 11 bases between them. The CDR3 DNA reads TGTGCCAGCAGTTACGGATCCTCCCGGACCCAGTACTTC. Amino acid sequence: CASSYGSSRTQYF.

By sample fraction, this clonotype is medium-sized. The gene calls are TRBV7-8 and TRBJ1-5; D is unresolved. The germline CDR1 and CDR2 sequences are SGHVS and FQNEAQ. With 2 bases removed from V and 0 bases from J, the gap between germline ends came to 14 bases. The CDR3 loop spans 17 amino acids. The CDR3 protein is CASSLFQQDYSNQPQHF. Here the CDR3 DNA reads TGTGCCAGCAGCTTATTCCAGCAGGACTATAGCAATCAGCCCCAGCATTTT.

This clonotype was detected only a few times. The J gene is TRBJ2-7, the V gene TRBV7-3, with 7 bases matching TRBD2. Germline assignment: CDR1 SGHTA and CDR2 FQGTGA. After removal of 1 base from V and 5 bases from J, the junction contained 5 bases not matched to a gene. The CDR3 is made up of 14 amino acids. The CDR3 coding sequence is TGTGCCAGCAGCTTAATGGCGGGAGCGAACGAGCAGTACTTC. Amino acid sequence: CASSLMAGANEQYF.

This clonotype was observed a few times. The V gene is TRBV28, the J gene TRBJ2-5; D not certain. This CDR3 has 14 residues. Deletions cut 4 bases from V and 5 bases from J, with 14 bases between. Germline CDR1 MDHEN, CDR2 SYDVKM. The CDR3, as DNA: TGTGCCAGCAGTTCCCCGGTCAGGCAGGAGACCCAGTACTTC. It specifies CASSSPVRQETQYF.

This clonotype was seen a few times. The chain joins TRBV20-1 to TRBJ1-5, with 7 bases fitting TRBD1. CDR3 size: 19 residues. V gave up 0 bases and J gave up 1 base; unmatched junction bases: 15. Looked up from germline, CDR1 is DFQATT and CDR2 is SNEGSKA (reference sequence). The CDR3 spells CSARDLFRQGGLSNQPQHF. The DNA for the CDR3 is TGCAGTGCTAGAGATCTATTTCGGCAGGGGGGCTTGAGCAATCAGCCCCAGCATTTT.

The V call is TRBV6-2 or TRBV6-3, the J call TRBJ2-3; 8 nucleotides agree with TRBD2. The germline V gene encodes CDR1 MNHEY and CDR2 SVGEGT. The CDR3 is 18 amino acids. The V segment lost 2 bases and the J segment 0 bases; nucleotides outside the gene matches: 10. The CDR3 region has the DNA TGTGCCAGCAGTTACCCCACCGGGGGGGGCATTAGCACAGATACGCAGTATTTT. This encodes CASSYPTGGGISTDTQYF.

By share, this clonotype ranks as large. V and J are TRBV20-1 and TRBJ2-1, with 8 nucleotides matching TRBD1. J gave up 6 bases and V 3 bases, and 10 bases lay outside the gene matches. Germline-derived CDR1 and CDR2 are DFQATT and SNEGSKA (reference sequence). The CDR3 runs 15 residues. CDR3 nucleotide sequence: TGCAGTGCTAGGATGACAGGGGATGTTGGCAATGAGCAGTTCTTC. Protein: CSARMTGDVGNEQFF.

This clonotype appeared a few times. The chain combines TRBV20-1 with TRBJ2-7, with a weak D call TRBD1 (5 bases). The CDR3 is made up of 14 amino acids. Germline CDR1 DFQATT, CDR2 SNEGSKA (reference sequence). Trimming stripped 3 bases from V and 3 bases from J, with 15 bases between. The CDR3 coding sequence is TGCAGTGCTAGTTATCCGGACATTGGCTACGAGCAGTACTTC. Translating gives CSASYPDIGYEQYF.

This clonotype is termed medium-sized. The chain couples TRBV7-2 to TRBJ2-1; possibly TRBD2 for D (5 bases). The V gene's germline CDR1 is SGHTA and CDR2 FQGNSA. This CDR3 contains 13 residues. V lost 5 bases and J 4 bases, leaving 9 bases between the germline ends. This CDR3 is CASSGSVYNEQFF. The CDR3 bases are TGTGCCAGCAGCGGGAGTGTGTACAATGAGCAGTTCTTC.

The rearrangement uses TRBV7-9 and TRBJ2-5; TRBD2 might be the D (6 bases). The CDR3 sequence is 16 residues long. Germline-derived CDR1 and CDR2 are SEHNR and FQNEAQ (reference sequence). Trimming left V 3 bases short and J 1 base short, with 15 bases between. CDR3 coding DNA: TGTGCCAGCAGCTTTTGGGCGGCGGGATTCCAAGAGACCCAGTACTTC. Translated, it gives CASSFWAAGFQETQYF.

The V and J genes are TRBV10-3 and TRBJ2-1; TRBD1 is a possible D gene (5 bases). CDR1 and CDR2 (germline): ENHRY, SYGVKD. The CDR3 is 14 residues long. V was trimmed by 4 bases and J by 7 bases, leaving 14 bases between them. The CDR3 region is CAISAQGGVNEQFF. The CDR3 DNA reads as TGTGCCATCAGTGCCCAGGGTGGGGTAAATGAGCAGTTCTTC.

This CDR3 reads CASSRGLAGADLVEQYF. The CDR3 DNA follows: TGCGCCAGCAGCCGGGGACTAGCGGGAGCCGATTTAGTCGAGCAGTACTTC. This chain connects TRBV4-1 to TRBJ2-7, with TRBD2 matching over 14 bases. Germline loops: CDR1 MGHRA, CDR2 YSYEKL. V was pared by 4 bases and J by 6 bases, with 11 bases of the junction left unmatched. CDR3 size: 17 residues.

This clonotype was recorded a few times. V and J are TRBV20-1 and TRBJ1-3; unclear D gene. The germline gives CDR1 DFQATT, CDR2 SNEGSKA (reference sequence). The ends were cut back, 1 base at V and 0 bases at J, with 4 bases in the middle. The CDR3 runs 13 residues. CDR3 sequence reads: CSARAVSGNTIYF. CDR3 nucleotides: TGCAGTGCTAGAGCGGTCTCTGGAAACACCATATATTTT.

The CDR3 protein is CSARNRDPKAYEQYF. For the CDR3, the DNA is TGCAGTGCTAGAAACCGGGATCCCAAGGCGTACGAGCAGTACTTC. This chain links TRBV20-1 with TRBJ2-7; D may be TRBD2 (5 bases). V was shortened by 2 bases and J by 4 bases, with 18 bases between the two germline ends. In germline, CDR1 is DFQATT, CDR2 SNEGSKA (reference sequence). The length of the CDR3 is 15 residues.

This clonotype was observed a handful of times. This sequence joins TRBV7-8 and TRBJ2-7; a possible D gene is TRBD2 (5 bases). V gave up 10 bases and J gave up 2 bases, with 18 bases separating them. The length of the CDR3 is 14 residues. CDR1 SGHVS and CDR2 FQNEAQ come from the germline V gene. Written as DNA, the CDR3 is TGTGCCACCTACGCGGGTGGGCCGACCTACGAGCAGTACTTC. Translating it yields CATYAGGPTYEQYF.

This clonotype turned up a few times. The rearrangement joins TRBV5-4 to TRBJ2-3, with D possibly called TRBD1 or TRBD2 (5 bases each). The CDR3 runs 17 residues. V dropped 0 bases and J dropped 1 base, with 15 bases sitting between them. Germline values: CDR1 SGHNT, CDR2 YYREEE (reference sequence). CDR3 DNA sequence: TGTGCCAGCAGCTTGGCCCGGGACGGGGTGGGCACAGATACGCAGTATTTT. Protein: CASSLARDGVGTDTQYF.

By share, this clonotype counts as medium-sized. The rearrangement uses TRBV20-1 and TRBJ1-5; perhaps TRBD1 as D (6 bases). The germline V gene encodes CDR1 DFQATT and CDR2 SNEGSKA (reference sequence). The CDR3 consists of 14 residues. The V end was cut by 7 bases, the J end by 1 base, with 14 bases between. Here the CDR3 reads CSGLTGVSNQPQHF. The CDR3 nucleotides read TGCAGTGGTTTGACAGGAGTCAGCAATCAGCCCCAGCATTTT.

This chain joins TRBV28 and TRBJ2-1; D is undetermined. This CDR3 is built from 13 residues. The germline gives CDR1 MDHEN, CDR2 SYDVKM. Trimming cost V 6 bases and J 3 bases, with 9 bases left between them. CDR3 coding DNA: TGTGCCAGCAGCAGACCCATCTACAATGAGCAGTTCTTC. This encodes CASSRPIYNEQFF.

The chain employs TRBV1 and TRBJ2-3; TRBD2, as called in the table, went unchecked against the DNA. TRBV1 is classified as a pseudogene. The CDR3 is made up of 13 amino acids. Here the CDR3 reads CTSSPLTSGAQYF. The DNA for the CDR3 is TGCACCAGCAGCCCACTGACTAGCGGTGCGCAGTATTTT.

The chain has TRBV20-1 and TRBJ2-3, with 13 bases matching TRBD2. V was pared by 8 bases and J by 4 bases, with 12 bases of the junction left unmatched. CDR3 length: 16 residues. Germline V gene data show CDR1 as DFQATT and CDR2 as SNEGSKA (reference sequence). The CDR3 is CSTGTSGIGAPDTQYF. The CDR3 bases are TGCAGTACCGGGACTAGCGGGATTGGTGCCCCAGATACGCAGTATTTT.

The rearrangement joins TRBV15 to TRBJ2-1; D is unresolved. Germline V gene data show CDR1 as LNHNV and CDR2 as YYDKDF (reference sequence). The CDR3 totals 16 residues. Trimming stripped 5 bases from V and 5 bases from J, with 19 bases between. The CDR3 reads CATSLDRLPRDNEQFF. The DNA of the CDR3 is TGTGCCACCAGCCTCGACCGTCTACCTCGAGACAATGAGCAGTTCTTC.

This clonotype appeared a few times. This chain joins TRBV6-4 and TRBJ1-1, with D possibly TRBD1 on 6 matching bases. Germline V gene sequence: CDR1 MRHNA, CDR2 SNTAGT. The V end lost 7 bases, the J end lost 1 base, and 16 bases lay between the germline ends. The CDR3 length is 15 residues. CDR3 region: CASICQGTGNTEAFF. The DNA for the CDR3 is TGTGCCAGCATTTGTCAGGGGACGGGGAACACTGAAGCTTTCTTT.